The 8 T cell receptor beta chains below were found in one sample sequenced in a study of beta chain features in type 1 diabetes. As every portion of the isolated RNA was reverse transcribed, the sequencing read expressed TCRB transcripts. Produced via immunoSEQ multiplex PCR; TCRdb's table is partial and in-frame only. There are about 150,000 clones in the sample; under 9.5% occur only once, and 0.5% lies in the top ten. Regarding the study as a whole: Type 1 diabetes patients had moderately but significantly shorter TCRB CDR3s in all four CD4+ subsets.

These receptors have no identified antigens. The specimen sequenced was central memory CD4+ T cells from blood. Source of these receptors: a man aged 18 to 30 with type 1 diabetes.

The chain joins TRBV15 to TRBJ1-2, with D unclear. CDR3 length: 14 amino acids. Trimming pared 3 bases from V and 1 base from J, leaving 9 bases between. CDR1 is LNHNV, CDR2 YYDKDF, per germline (reference sequence). CDR3 protein: CATSSREVNYGYTF. The CDR3 nucleotides read TGTGCCACCAGCAGCCGGGAAGTTAACTATGGCTACACCTTC.

As regards this clone: Distinct nucleotide sequences in the sample also encode this CDR3. The chain couples TRBV7-2 to TRBJ1-5, with unresolved D. This CDR3 contains 12 residues. In germline, CDR1 is SGHTA, CDR2 FQGNSA. The germline V and J ends were trimmed by 4 bases and 7 bases, with 8 bases remaining between them. The CDR3: CASSWAGQPQHF. The CDR3 nucleotides are TGTGCCAGCAGCTGGGCGGGGCAGCCCCAGCATTTT.

In nucleotides, the CDR3 is TGTGCCAGCAGCTTAGCTTCGGGTACGAACACTGAAGCTTTCTTT. It codes for CASSLASGTNTEAFF. The chain has TRBV11-1 and TRBJ1-1; D is unclear. Germline CDR1 reads SGHAT; CDR2 reads FQDESV (reference sequence). Between the trimmed V and J ends, which lost 0 bases and 1 base, there was a span of 9 bases. The CDR3 spans 15 residues.

This clone was seen only a few times. This chain connects TRBV18 to TRBJ1-2, with TRBD1 matching over 8 bases. Trimming at V came to 2 bases and at J to 2 bases, leaving 4 bases not matched to a gene. The V gene's germline CDR1 is KGHSH and CDR2 LQKENI. The CDR3 consists of 15 residues. The CDR3 region is CASSPDRGLNYGYTF. The CDR3 DNA reads TGTGCCAGCTCACCAGACAGGGGATTAAACTATGGCTACACCTTC.

This clone appeared many times. The chain combines TRBV25-1 with TRBJ1-2; the D is unclear. V lost 4 bases to trimming and J lost 7 bases, with 10 bases between them. The CDR3 has 12 amino acids. The germline V gene has CDR1 MGHDK and CDR2 SYGVNS. The CDR3 is CASSGDRGGYTF. The CDR3 region has the DNA TGTGCCAGCAGTGGAGACCGGGGTGGCTACACCTTC.

The chain has TRBV6-1 and TRBJ2-3; D gene uncertain. The V end lost 9 bases, the J end lost 9 bases, and 10 bases lay between the germline ends. Germline assignment: CDR1 MNHNS and CDR2 SASEGT. This CDR3 region has 10 residues. The CDR3 loop reads CASGFMTQYF. The CDR3 bases are TGTGCCAGTGGCTTCATGACGCAGTATTTT.

The chain uses TRBV9 and TRBJ2-2; tentatively, D is TRBD2 (5 bases). V was pared by 3 bases and J by 0 bases, with 9 bases between. CDR1 is SGDLS and CDR2 is YYNGEE in the germline V gene. The CDR3 extends over 15 amino acids. CDR3 sequence (DNA): TGTGCCAGCAGCGGATTCGGGACGAACACCGGGGAGCTGTTTTTT. As protein: CASSGFGTNTGELFF.

The V and J genes are TRBV25-1 and TRBJ2-2; D may be TRBD2 (5 bases). V lost 4 bases and J lost 7, with 16 bases in between. The CDR3 totals 15 residues. Germline V gene sequence: CDR1 MGHDK, CDR2 SYGVNS. The CDR3 sequence: CASSGLQRLDGELFF. The CDR3 DNA reads TGTGCCAGCAGTGGACTACAGAGATTGGACGGGGAGCTGTTTTTT.